The 18 T cell receptor beta chains presented below share a single source sample, sequenced in a study of Graves' ophthalmopathy and Graves' hyperthyroidism. From RNA, the CDR3 regions of TCR beta chains were amplified and sequenced. Second-round multiplex PCR followed a first-round RT-PCR using HTBI primers. TCRdb re-called the multiplex PCR reads with MiXCR, one entry per CDR3 protein. The sample includes around 670,000 distinct CDR3 sequences, approximately 40% of them seen just once. The material sequenced was peripheral blood. These TCRs come from an adult man with Graves' ophthalmopathy.

Points on this clonotype: A much larger clone differs from this one at a single base, so this may be a read error. Written as DNA, the CDR3 is TGTGCCAGCAGTGAAAGGGGGTCGCCCTATGGCTACACCTTC. Its translation: CASSERGSPYGYTF. The chain combines TRBV2 with TRBJ1-2, with D perhaps TRBD1 (6 bases). The V and J ends lost 2 bases and 4 bases respectively, with 11 bases between them. The CDR3 extends over 14 amino acids. Germline CDR1 SNHLY, CDR2 FYNNEI.

This clonotype showed up just once. This may be a read error, as it is one base from a much larger clone. The chain has TRBV7-8 and TRBJ1-2; tentatively, D is TRBD1 (6 bases). This CDR3 has 12 amino acids. V was cut by 8 bases and J by 4 bases, with 11 bases left in between. Germline CDR1 is SGHVS and CDR2 is FQNEAQ. For the CDR3, the DNA is TGTGCCAGCGGGGCGGGGGCCTATGGCTACACCTTC. It encodes CASGAGAYGYTF.

This clonotype was picked up one time. Because the CDR3 is missing its conserved closing phenylalanine or tryptophan, this is likely a read error. This chain connects TRBV6-5 to TRBJ2-5, with a weak D call TRBD2 (5 bases). The V and J ends lost 6 bases and 2 bases respectively, with 13 bases between them. The CDR3 extends over 14 amino acids. Germline values: CDR1 MNHEY, CDR2 SVGAGI. The CDR3 region is CASSLNRGQETQYV. Here the CDR3 DNA reads TGTGCCAGCAGCTTAAACCGGGGACAAGAGACCCAGTACGTC.

The rearrangement uses TRBV10-1 and TRBJ1-1, with D perhaps matching TRBD1 (5 bases). The CDR3 covers 13 residues. V was cut by 7 bases and J by 8 bases, with 17 bases left in between. Germline V CDR1 and CDR2: WNHNN, SYGVQD (reference sequence). CDR3 sequence (DNA): TGCGCCAGCAAAAGCAATATCCAGGGCGAAGCTTTCTTT. Its translation: CASKSNIQGEAFF.

This clonotype was seen just once. The gene calls are TRBV10-3 and TRBJ2-7; TRBD2 is a possible D gene (6 bases). Germline V gives CDR1 ENHRY, CDR2 SYGVKD. The germline V and J ends were trimmed by 10 bases and 12 bases, with 10 bases remaining between them. This CDR3 is 8 amino acids long. CDR3 sequence (DNA): TGTGCCAGCGGGAAAAGGTACTTC. Translating it yields CASGKRYF.

This clonotype has only a few counts. J is TRBJ2-7 and V is TRBV29-1; D possibly corresponds to TRBD1 (5 bases). The V and J ends lost 5 bases and 3 bases respectively, with 11 bases between them. The CDR3 runs to 12 residues. Germline lookup yields CDR1 SQVTM and CDR2 ANQGSEA. CDR3 in DNA: TGCAGCGTTAAGACAGAGAGCTACGAGCAGTACTTC. It is translated as CSVKTESYEQYF.

The rearrangement joins TRBV2 to TRBJ2-6, with D uncertain. V was pared by 6 bases and J by 18 bases, with 9 bases between. The length of the CDR3 is 9 residues. CDR1 and CDR2 (germline): SNHLY, FYNNEI. The CDR3 region has the DNA TGTGCCAGCAGGCTTGGCCGGACTTTC. Residues: CASRLGRTF. Complete variable domain (other parts from reference TRBV2 and TRBJ2-6): EPEVTQTPSHQVTQMGQEVILRCVPISNHLYFYWYRQILGQKVEFLVSFYNNEISEKSEIFDDQFSVERPDGSNFTLKIRSTKLEDSAMYFCASRLGRTFGAGSRLTVL.

In this sample, this clonotype turned up many times. This chain connects TRBV29-1 to TRBJ1-4, with D unclear. CDR1 is SQVTM, CDR2 ANQGSEA, per germline. V was pared by 0 bases and J by 7 bases, with 15 bases between. This CDR3 is built from 15 residues. In DNA form, the CDR3 reads TGCAGCGTTGAAGATCCCTCGGTGACGAGTGAAAAACTGTTTTTT. It is translated as CSVEDPSVTSEKLFF.

This chain links TRBV5-4 with TRBJ1-2; 8 bases agree with TRBD1. CDR3 length: 16 amino acids. The junction had 10 bases not matched to a gene; V was cut back by 4 bases and J by 2 bases. From germline, CDR1 is SGHNT and CDR2 YYREEE (reference sequence). CDR3 region: CASSQPGQGSNYGYTF. In nucleotides, the CDR3 is TGTGCCAGCAGCCAACCCGGACAGGGAAGCAACTATGGCTACACCTTC.

This sequence joins TRBV20-1 and TRBJ2-2; D is undetermined. CDR1 and CDR2 from the germline V gene are DFQATT and SNEGSKA (reference sequence). The CDR3 spans 10 residues. V lost 3 bases to trimming and J lost 8 bases, with 4 bases between them. The CDR3 coding sequence is TGCAGTGCTAGTTCAGGGGAGCTGTTTTTT. Translated, it gives CSASSGELFF.

J is TRBJ1-2 and V is TRBV7-2; TRBD1 matches at 10 bases. The CDR3 contains 15 residues. Looked up from germline, CDR1 is SGHTA and CDR2 is FQGNSA. Losses at the gene ends were 1 base for V and 7 bases for J; bases not matched to a gene: 6. DNA for the CDR3: TGTGCCAGCAGCTTAGGGTTGGGGACAGGGGTTGGCTACACCTTC. It is translated as CASSLGLGTGVGYTF.

This clonotype appeared a single time. This chain joins TRBV19 and TRBJ2-7, with 7 nucleotides matching TRBD1. This CDR3 region has 13 residues. V was pared by 4 bases and J by 4 bases, with 4 bases of the junction left unmatched. CDR1 is LNHDA and CDR2 is SQIVND in the germline V gene (reference sequence). The CDR3 loop reads CASSNRGIYEQYF. In DNA, the CDR3 is TGTGCCAGTAGTAACAGGGGAATATACGAGCAGTACTTC.

The sample holds a few counts of this clonotype. The gene calls are TRBV6-5 and TRBJ1-1; D remains unclear. CDR3 size: 11 residues. Germline V gene sequence: CDR1 MNHEY, CDR2 SVGAGI. The germline V and J ends were trimmed by 7 bases and 5 bases, with 8 bases remaining between them. The CDR3 here is CASIKGTEAFF. The CDR3 nucleotides are TGTGCCAGCATTAAAGGGACTGAAGCTTTCTTT.

The CDR3 region is CASSSVLSPTQETQYF. CDR3 DNA: TGTGCCAGCAGCTCCGTCCTAAGTCCCACCCAAGAGACCCAGTACTTC. This chain uses TRBV7-8 with TRBJ2-5, with D hard to call. V was shortened by 4 bases and J by 1 base, with 16 bases between the two germline ends. The CDR3 is 16 amino acids. Germline-derived CDR1 and CDR2 are SGHVS and FQNEAQ.

In this sample, this clonotype turned up many times. This rearrangement joins TRBV6-2 or TRBV6-3 to TRBJ2-7; D is unresolved. This CDR3 comprises 15 residues. Germline loops: CDR1 MNHEY, CDR2 SVGEGT. V lost 0 bases, J lost 6 bases, and 15 bases lay in between. The CDR3 sequence is CASSYSTVPSREQYF. The CDR3 DNA follows: TGTGCCAGCAGTTACTCCACAGTACCTAGTCGCGAGCAGTACTTC.

The chain joins TRBV9 to TRBJ1-4, with 7 bases lining up with TRBD1. The CDR3 is 14 residues long. Germline lookup yields CDR1 SGDLS and CDR2 YYNGEE. J was trimmed by 5 bases and V by 4 bases; bases with no gene match: 5. The DNA of the CDR3 is TGTGCCAGCAGCCGGGCAGGGGGGAATGAAAAACTGTTTTTT. This gives the protein CASSRAGGNEKLFF.

This clonotype was seen ten or more times. V usage is TRBV7-9 and J usage is TRBJ1-6; possibly TRBD1 for D (5 bases). Germline lookup yields CDR1 SEHNR and CDR2 FQNEAQ (reference sequence). The ends were cut back, 1 base at V and 10 bases at J, with 8 bases in the middle. This CDR3 contains 13 residues. The CDR3, as DNA: TGTGCCAGCAGCTTAGGGGGGTCCTCACCCCTCCACTTT. This encodes CASSLGGSSPLHF.

Many counts were recorded for this clonotype. The rearrangement uses TRBV7-2 and TRBJ2-7; D not resolved. CDR1 and CDR2 (germline): SGHTA, FQGNSA. Trimming removed 1 base at V and 6 bases at J, with 7 bases between. CDR3 size: 12 residues. CDR3 sequence (DNA): TGTGCCAGCAGCTTAGTATGGTCCGAGCAGTACTTC. Amino acid sequence: CASSLVWSEQYF.